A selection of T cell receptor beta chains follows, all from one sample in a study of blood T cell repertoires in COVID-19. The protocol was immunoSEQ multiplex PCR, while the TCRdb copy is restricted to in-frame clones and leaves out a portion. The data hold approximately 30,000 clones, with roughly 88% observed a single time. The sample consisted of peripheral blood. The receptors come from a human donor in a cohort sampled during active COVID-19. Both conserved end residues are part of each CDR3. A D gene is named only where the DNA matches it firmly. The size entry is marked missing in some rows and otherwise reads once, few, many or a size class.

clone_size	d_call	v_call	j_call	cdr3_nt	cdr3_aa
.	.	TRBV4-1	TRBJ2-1	TGCGCCAGCAGCCCTACCTTTGGGGGGGCATCGGACAATGAGCAGTTCTTC	CASSPTFGGASDNEQFF
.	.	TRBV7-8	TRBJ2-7	TGTGCCAGCAGCCCCTTTTCGCGGGGAAGGGACTACGAGCAGTACTTC	CASSPFSRGRDYEQYF
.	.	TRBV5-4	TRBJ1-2	TGTGCCGGACTCGACCCAGTAGATTATGGCTACACCTTC	CAGLDPVDYGYTF
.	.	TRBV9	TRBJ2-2	TGTGCCAGCAGCCCCCTCCCCCCCGGGGAGCTGTTTTTT	CASSPLPPGELFF
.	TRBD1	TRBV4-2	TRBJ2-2	TGTGCCAGCAGCCAAGAGGGACAGGTGAACACCGGGGAGCTGTTTTTT	CASSQEGQVNTGELFF
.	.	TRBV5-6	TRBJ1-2	TGTGCCAGCAGCTTAACAGGACAGCCCTATGGCTACACCTTC	CASSLTGQPYGYTF
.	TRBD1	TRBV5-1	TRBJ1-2	TGCGCCAGCACACCCACGACAGGGATTAACTATGGCTACACCTTC	CASTPTTGINYGYTF
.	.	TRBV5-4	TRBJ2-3	TGTGCCAGCAGCTTGGCGTTGGGAGTCGGAGATACGCAGTATTTT	CASSLALGVGDTQYF
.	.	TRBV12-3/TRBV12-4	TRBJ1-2	TGTGCCAGCAGATCAGGGGTGACTGGCTACACCTTC	CASRSGVTGYTF
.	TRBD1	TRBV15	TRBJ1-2	TGTGCCACCAGCAGAGATAGAAGGGGGCTAGATGGCTACACCTTC	CATSRDRRGLDGYTF
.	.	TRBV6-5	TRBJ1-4	TGTGCCAGCAGTTACTCCGGGGGTACTAATGAAAAACTGTTTTTT	CASSYSGGTNEKLFF
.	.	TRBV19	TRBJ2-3	TGTGCCAGTAGTTCACGACAGATAGGCACAGATACGCAGTATTTT	CASSSRQIGTDTQYF
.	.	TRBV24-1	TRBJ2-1	TGTGCCACCAGTAATCAGGAGCAGTTCTTC	CATSNQEQFF
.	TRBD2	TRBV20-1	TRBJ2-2	TGCAGTGCTAGTGCTCCGGGACTAGCGGGGGCCGGGGAGCTGTTTTTT	CSASAPGLAGAGELFF
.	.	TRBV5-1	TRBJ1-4	TGCGCCAGCAGCCCACATACTACGGAGTCCGAAACACTGTTTTTT	CASSPHTTESETLFF
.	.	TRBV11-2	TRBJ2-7	TGTGCCAGCAGGAAGGACTATTCGACCTACGAGCAGTACTTC	CASRKDYSTYEQYF
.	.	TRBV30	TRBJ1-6	TGTGCCTGGAGTGCCTCGGGGGGTTATAATTCACCCCTCCACTTT	CAWSASGGYNSPLHF
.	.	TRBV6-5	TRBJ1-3	TGTGCCAGCGGAATAGACTTCTCTGGAAACACCATATATTTT	CASGIDFSGNTIYF
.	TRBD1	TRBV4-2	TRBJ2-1	TGTGCCAGCAGCCAAGGGCTGGGACAGGGTCCCAATGAGCAGTTCTTC	CASSQGLGQGPNEQFF
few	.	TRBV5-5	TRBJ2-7	TGTGCCAGCAGCCTTTATCGGCAGGGCGACGAGCAGTACTTC	CASSLYRQGDEQYF
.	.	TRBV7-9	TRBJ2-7	TGTGCCAGCAGCTTAGTACAGAATTACGAGCAGTACTTC	CASSLVQNYEQYF
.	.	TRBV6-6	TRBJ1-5	TGTGCCAGCAGTTACTCCCTAAATCAGCCCCAGCATTTT	CASSYSLNQPQHF
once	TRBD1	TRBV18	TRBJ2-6	TGTGCCAGCTCACCGATAAAAGGCCGGGACAGCTCTGGGGCCAACGTCCTGACTTTC	CASSPIKGRDSSGANVLTF
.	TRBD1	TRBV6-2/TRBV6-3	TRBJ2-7	TGTGCCAGCAGCAACGGCGCCGGGACAGGGGACGAGCAGTACTTC	CASSNGAGTGDEQYF
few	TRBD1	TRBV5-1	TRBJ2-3	TGCGCCAGCAGCCAGGACAGGGTGACAGATACGCAGTATTTT	CASSQDRVTDTQYF
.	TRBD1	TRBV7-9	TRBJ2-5	TGTGCCAGCAGCCCGAGACAGGGGAGGTTGGAGACCCAGTACTTC	CASSPRQGRLETQYF
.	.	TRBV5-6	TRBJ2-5	TGTGCCAGCACCCGGCGGGACAGTCTAGGGGAGACCCAGTACTTC	CASTRRDSLGETQYF
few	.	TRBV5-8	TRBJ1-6	TGTGCCAGCACCCACCGCGGGGCGAATAATTCACCCCTCCACTTT	CASTHRGANNSPLHF
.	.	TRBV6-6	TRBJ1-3	TGTGCCAGCAGTTTCCCGGGAGTCGACTCTGGAAACACCATATATTTT	CASSFPGVDSGNTIYF
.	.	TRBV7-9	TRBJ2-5	TGTGCCAGCAGCTTCGGGACAATTTTCGAGACCCAGTACTTC	CASSFGTIFETQYF
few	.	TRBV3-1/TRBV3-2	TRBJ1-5	TGTGCCAGCAGCCAAGGGAACAGGATTCATAGCAATCAGCCCCAGCATTTT	CASSQGNRIHSNQPQHF
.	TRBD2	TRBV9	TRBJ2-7	TGTGCCAGCAGCGGGAGTAGCGGGGGGGCCCCTTACGAGCAGTACTTC	CASSGSSGGAPYEQYF
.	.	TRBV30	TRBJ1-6	TGTGCCTGGAGTGAGGGGGGGGTTTCACCCCTCCACTTT	CAWSEGGVSPLHF
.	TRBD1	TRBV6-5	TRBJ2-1	TGTGCCAGCAGTACGGGACAGGGTTATGAGCAGTTCTTC	CASSTGQGYEQFF